This T cell receptor (beta chain) is drawn from a study of identical twins. Findings and caveats of the study: A lower insertion count was a feature of abundant cord blood beta clonotypes, with no such feature in memory repertoires. Compared with models, monozygotic twins showed more out-of-frame TCR alpha sharing. Zero-insertion analyses were open to partial confounding by invariant MAIT and iNKT cells.

This clonotype was seen many times. Its matching antigen is unknown. Unique molecular identifiers were present on the cDNA, and a universal primer site came from template switching. One entry per CDR3 protein results from TCRdb running MiXCR on the 5' RACE reads. Of a few hundred thousand distinct CDR3 sequences listed, approximately 12% were seen once; the top ten hold under 4.5%. The data also belong to a second study, concerning yellow fever vaccine responses in identical twins.

The sample consisted of memory (CD45RO+) T cells sorted from blood. The receptor was isolated from a woman under 30 in good health.

CDR3 nucleotide sequence: TGTGCCAGCAGTTCCGGACAGGGGGCGGTTGATACGCAGTATTTT. Translated: CASSSGQGAVDTQYF. The rearrangement joins TRBV6-4 to TRBJ2-3; 11 nucleotides agree with TRBD1. The length of the CDR3 is 15 residues. The J segment lost 6 bases and the V segment lost 5 bases, leaving 7 bases of the junction unmatched. CDR1 MRHNA and CDR2 SNTAGT come from the germline V gene.